What follows is one T cell receptor beta chain and its context. The antigen remains undetermined. The data stem from a study of Ad26.COV2.S vaccination and SARS-CoV-2 variants. For the study at large: Donor participated within the Ad26.COV2.S arm of the COV1001 trial. Overall study results and limits: An underestimation of total T cell responses may have resulted from the TCR breadth and depth analyses.

As for treatment: about 20 received Ad26.COV2.S at low or high dose, single or two shots; roughly 5 received placebo; per-sample allocation not given. Specimens were obtained on day 63 following the first vaccine or placebo injection. Sequenced by immunoSEQ multiplex PCR; TCRdb stores in-frame clones only, minus some. This sample carries some 640,000 clones, roughly nine tenths of them seen once, and the ten largest clones take over 1.3%. Sequenced here: peripheral blood, sampled in a trial of Ad26.COV2.S vaccine versus placebo. This TCR derives from a person between 18 and 65 years old who received the Ad26.COV2.S COVID-19 vaccine or a placebo.

CDR3 sequence (DNA): TGTGCCAGTACCCGAGGGGTGCTGGTGGGTCAGCCCCAGCATTTT. It specifies CASTRGVLVGQPQHF. The V gene is TRBV19, the J gene TRBJ1-5, with a tentative D call TRBD1 (5 bases). CDR3 length: 15 residues. Germline values: CDR1 LNHDA, CDR2 SQIVND (reference sequence). The V gene lost 7 bases and the J gene lost 6 bases, with 19 bases spanning the gap.